Listed here is a single T cell receptor beta chain. The CDR3 is 14 residues long. The germline V gene encodes CDR1 SGHDT and CDR2 YYEEEE. Trimming at V came to 5 bases and at J to 1 base, leaving 3 bases not matched to a gene. Some clones are missing from TCRdb's copy, which holds only in-frame ones; the method was immunoSEQ multiplex PCR. The sample yields nearly 110,000 clones, 85% to 95% seen once. The source of the sample is a study of T cell responses to AZD1222 COVID-19 vaccine. The sequence was obtained from an adult who received the AZD1222 COVID-19 vaccine. The chain employs TRBV5-6 and TRBJ1-5; TRBD1 matches at 7 bases. The starting material was peripheral blood, obtained 28 days after the second AZD1222 dose. The CDR3 spells CASRTGKSNQPQHF. CDR3 coding DNA: TGTGCCAGCAGGACAGGGAAAAGCAATCAGCCCCAGCATTTT. Full variable domain (remainder filled in from reference TRBV5-6 and TRBJ1-5): DAGVTQSPTHLIKTRGQQVTLRCSPKSGHDTVSWYQQALGQGPQFIFQYYEEEERQRGNFPDRFSGHQFPNYSSELNVNALLLGDSALYLCASRTGKSNQPQHFGDGTRLSIL.